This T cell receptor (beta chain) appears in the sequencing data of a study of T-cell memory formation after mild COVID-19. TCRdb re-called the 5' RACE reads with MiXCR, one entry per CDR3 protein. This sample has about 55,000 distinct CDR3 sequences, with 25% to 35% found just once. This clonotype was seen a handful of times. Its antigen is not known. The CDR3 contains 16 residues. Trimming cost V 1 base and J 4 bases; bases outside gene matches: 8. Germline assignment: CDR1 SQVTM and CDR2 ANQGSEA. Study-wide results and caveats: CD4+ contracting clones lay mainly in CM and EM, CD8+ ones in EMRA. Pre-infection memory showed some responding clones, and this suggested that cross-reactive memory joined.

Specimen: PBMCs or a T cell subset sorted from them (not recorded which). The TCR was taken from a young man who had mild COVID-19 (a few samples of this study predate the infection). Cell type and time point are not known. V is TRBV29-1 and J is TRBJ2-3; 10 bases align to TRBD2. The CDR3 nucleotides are TGCAGCGTTGAAGGGGCAGCGGGGGGGCCCGCAGATACGCAGTATTTT. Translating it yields CSVEGAAGGPADTQYF.